The 3 T cell receptor beta chains below all came from one sample that was sequenced in a study of cytomegalovirus exposure and HLA in healthy donors (TCRdb year 2017). Library preparation employed the immunoSEQ multiplex PCR assay. For the multiplex PCR, a mixture combining 60 forward primers for TCR Vbeta segments and 13 reverse primers for TCR Jbeta segments was used. TCRdb re-hosts the immuneACCESS table, in-frame sequences only. Its copies lack some clones; in the studies checked, an unresolved V gene accounts for under half of them, and the cause for the rest is not known. The sample table records about 110,000 clones; roughly 67% of these occur just once. The ten most abundant clones make up approximately 8.4% of the sample. The sample was PBMCs. The receptors derive from a man in his forties in good health and CMV-seronegative.

This chain links TRBV27 with TRBJ2-7; weak D call: TRBD1 (6 bases). The germline V gene encodes CDR1 MNHEY and CDR2 SMNVEV (reference sequence). This CDR3 has 15 residues. Trimming took off 3 bases at V and 3 bases at J, with 15 bases between the two ends. CDR3 sequence: CASSFEGHNYYEQYF. In DNA form, the CDR3 reads TGTGCCAGCAGTTTTGAGGGACACAACTACTACGAGCAGTACTTC.

The CDR3 sequence is CASSHPKGQANTEAFF. The DNA of the CDR3 is TGTGCCAGCAGCCATCCGAAGGGACAGGCAAACACTGAAGCTTTCTTT. The gene calls are TRBV7-8 and TRBJ1-1; 8 positions agree with TRBD1. Trimming cost V 5 bases and J 2 bases; bases outside gene matches: 10. The CDR3 is 16 amino acids. The germline gives CDR1 SGHVS, CDR2 FQNEAQ.

The CDR3 reads CASSRTGETAYNEQFF. The CDR3 DNA is TGCGCCAGCTCAAGAACAGGGGAGACAGCTTACAATGAGCAGTTCTTC. The V and J genes are TRBV5-1 and TRBJ2-1, with TRBD1 identical over 7 bases. This CDR3 has 16 residues. Germline lookup yields CDR1 SGHRS and CDR2 YFSETQ. V gave up 7 bases and J gave up 4 bases; unmatched junction bases: 14.